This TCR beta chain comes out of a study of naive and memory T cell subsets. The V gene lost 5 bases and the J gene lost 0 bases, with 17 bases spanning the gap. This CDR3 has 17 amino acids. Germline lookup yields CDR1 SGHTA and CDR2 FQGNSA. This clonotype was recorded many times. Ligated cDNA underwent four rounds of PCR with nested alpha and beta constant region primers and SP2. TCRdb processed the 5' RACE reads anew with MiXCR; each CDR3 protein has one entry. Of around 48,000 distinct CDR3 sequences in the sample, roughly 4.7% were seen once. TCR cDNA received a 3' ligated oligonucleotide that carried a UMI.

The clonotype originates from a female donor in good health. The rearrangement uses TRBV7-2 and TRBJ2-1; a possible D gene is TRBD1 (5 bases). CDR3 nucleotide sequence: TGTGCCAGCAGCCTCCATAATAGACAGAGCTCCTACAATGAGCAGTTCTTC. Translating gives CASSLHNRQSSYNEQFF.